These T cell receptor beta chains were read from a single sample in a study of blood T cell repertoires in COVID-19. Libraries were prepared by immunoSEQ multiplex PCR; TCRdb keeps only in-frame clonotypes and omits some of them. Counted here are 490,000 or so clones, roughly 90% occurring once; the ten biggest clones make up about 2%. Sequencing was done on a sample of PBMCs or T cells enriched from blood (not recorded which). Source of these receptors: a woman aged 40 to 55 who had recovered from COVID-19. Both conserved end residues are part of each CDR3.

>TRBJ2-1|TRBV6-5
CASSRLEGPHEQFF
>TRBJ2-2|TRBV7-7
CASSLDSNTGELFF
>TRBJ2-7|TRBV6-5
CASSYSGTHSYEQYF
>TRBJ2-7|TRBV5-4
CASSTGTSSYEQYF
>TRBJ1-2|TRBV7-4
CASSLVAPGQAGDGYTF
>TRBJ1-4|TRBV5-1
CASSQTGAQEKLFF
>TRBJ1-2|TRBV7-8
CASSLEQASPPYF
>TRBJ1-2|TRBV5-1
CASSVDPTGRYGYTF
>TRBJ1-2|TRBV12-3/TRBV12-4
CASNPDKPYGYTF
>TRBJ2-2|TRBV4-3
CASSQERQAALNTGELFF
>TRBJ1-3|TRBV18
CASSPPSKLRTIYF
>TRBJ2-7|TRBV12-3/TRBV12-4
CASSRDRLYEQYF
>TRBJ1-5|TRBV3-1/TRBV3-2
CASSLQGANQPQHF
>TRBJ2-7|TRBV11-3
CASSLDRATYEQYF
>TRBJ2-3|TRBV5-1
CASSIRESRDTQYF
>TRBJ2-3|TRBV11-3
CASSFAAGAADTQYF
>TRBJ2-5|TRBV7-2
CASSLSGRQETQYF
>TRBJ2-7|TRBV27
CASSLEAGGYYEQYF
>TRBJ2-7|TRBV10-2
CASSSTGQGVEQYF
>TRBJ1-3|TRBV6-5
CASSNPPGSGNTIYF
>TRBJ2-7|TRBV6-1
CASSEVGQGFYEQYF
>TRBJ1-2|TRBV18
CASSGGGYTF
>TRBJ2-5|TRBV19
CASSIFVRSQETQYF
>TRBJ2-7|TRBV7-9
CASSLAAGTYEQYF
>TRBJ2-7|TRBV12-5
CASGLFGERRSYEQYF
>TRBJ2-3|TRBV2
CASSRTDPDTQYF
>TRBJ1-2|TRBV6-5
CASSTGHYGYTF
>TRBJ1-2|TRBV18
CASSPLRAGVGYTF
>TRBJ1-1|TRBV4-3
CASSQGGVGMNTEAFF
>TRBJ1-2|TRBV19
CASSISHLGYGYTF
>TRBJ1-2|TRBV3-1/TRBV3-2
CASSPWALRNYGYTF
>TRBJ1-1|TRBV11-2
CASSPRDRDTEAFF
>TRBJ2-5|TRBV7-2
CASSLLSGTGQETQYF
>TRBJ2-7|TRBV11-2
CASSRAGQTYEQYF
>TRBJ2-2|TRBV5-5
CASIIGDPTVGELFF
>TRBJ1-3|TRBV5-1
CASSLVADGTGNTIYF
>TRBJ1-1|TRBV5-1
CASSLLGSSNTEAFF
>TRBJ1-1|TRBV15
CATSRDEGVLNTEAFF
>TRBJ2-5|TRBV19
CASSIQGEETQYF
>TRBJ2-1|TRBV6-1
CASREPHLQGAMFNEQFF
>TRBJ1-2|TRBV6-2/TRBV6-3
CASSFFGTEQIYGYTF
>TRBJ1-5|TRBV19
CASRPTGGFNQPQHF
>TRBJ2-4|TRBV7-2
CASQPGLAKNIQYF
>TRBJ1-1|TRBV15
CATSRERGSNTEAFF
>TRBJ1-1|TRBV6-4
CASSDRGNTEAFF
>TRBJ2-2|TRBV5-4
CASSLAPGQGKNTGELFF
>TRBJ1-4|TRBV5-1
CASSLVGQGRTTNEKLFF
>TRBJ2-7|TRBV9
CASSVATGVAYEQYF
>TRBJ2-1|TRBV5-1
CASSLGLAGGPWSYNEQFF
>TRBJ1-3|TRBV6-2/TRBV6-3
CASSYGRRSGNTIYF
>TRBJ2-5|TRBV7-2
CASSFRDQPVTQYF
>TRBJ2-7|TRBV20-1
CSASWPSGTYEQYF
>TRBJ2-1|TRBV12-3/TRBV12-4
CASSFGVEEQFF